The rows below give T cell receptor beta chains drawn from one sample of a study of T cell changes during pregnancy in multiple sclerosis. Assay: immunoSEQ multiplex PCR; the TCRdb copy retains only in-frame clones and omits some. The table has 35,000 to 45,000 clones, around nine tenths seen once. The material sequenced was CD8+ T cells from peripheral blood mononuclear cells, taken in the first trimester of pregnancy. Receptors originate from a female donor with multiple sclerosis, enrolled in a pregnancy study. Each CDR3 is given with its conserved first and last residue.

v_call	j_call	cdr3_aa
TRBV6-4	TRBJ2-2	CASSDGPTGELFF
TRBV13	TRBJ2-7	CATNRGEEQYF
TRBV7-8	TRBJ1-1	CASSLYEGMNTEAFF
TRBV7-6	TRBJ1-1	CASSLAGGEAFF
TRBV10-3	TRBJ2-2	CAISDPGTGAAGELFF
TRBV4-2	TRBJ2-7	CASSPKTGGYEQYF
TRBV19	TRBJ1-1	CASSIRDRGRGTEAFF
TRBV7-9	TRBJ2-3	CASQGTSGRDTQYF
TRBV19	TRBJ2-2	CASSIGTGYTGELFF
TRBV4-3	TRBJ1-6	CASSQVMEGDSPLHF
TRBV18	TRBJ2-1	CASSPPRPDEQFF
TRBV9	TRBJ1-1	CASSEGGAGTEAFF
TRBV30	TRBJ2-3	CAWSVRGDDTQYF
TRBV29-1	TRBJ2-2	CSVVGGTGELFF
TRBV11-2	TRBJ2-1	CASSLVAAYNEQFF
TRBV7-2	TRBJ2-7	CASSPGVYNYEQYF
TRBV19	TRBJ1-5	CASSLGFYSNQPQHF
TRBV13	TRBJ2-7	CASSLEGGSEQYF
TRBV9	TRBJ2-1	CASSEDSGGHNEQFF
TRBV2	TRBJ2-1	CASSEPSGGADEQFF
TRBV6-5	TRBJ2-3	CASSYLYGGPPDTQYF
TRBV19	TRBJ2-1	CASGQVSSYNEQFF
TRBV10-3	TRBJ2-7	CALRWDTGSYEQYF
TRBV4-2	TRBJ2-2	CASSPGTSGNTGELFF
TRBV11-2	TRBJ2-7	CASSLSSGDYEQYF
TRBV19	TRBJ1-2	CASTDGDRGLPDYGYTF
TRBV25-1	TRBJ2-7	CASSESGTPPDEQYF
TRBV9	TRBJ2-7	CASSASGGLTYEQYF
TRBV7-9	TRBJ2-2	CASSSEVGELFF
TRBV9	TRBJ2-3	CASSPGTSGGSTDTQYF
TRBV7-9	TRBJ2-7	CASSHRGGGAAYEQYF